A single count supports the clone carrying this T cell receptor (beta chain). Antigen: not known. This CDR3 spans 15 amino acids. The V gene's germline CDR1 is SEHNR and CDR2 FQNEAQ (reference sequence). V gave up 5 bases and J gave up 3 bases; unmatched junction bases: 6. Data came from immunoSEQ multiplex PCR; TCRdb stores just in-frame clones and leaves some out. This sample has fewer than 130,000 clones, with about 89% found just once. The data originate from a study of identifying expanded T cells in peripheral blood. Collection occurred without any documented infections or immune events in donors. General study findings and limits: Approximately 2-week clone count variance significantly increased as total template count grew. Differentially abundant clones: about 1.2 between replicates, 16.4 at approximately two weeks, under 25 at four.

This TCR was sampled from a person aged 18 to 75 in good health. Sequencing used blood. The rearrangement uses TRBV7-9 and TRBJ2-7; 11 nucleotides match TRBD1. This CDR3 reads CASSRAGTGGYEQYF. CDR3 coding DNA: TGTGCCAGCAGCCGTGCCGGGACAGGGGGCTACGAGCAGTACTTC.